Below are 7 T cell receptor beta chains sequenced from a single sample in a study of shared clonotypes between healthy human individuals. TCRdb's copy holds only in-frame clones and misses some; the assay was immunoSEQ multiplex PCR. Of approximately 700,000 clones listed, around 78% are singletons. The material sequenced was memory CD4+ T cells sorted from blood. Indicated subset: CD45RA-negative fraction. These TCRs come from a young woman in good health.

This clone appeared a few times. A read error may produce the germline difference seen at one junction end. V is TRBV2 and J is TRBJ2-1; 7 nucleotides agree with TRBD2. Germline V CDR1 and CDR2: SNHLY, FYNNEI. The CDR3 length is 15 residues. CDR3 DNA sequence: TGTGCCAGCAGTCAAGCGGGGCCAAACTACAATGAGCAGTTCTTC. Translating gives CASSQAGPNYNEQFF.

This clone appeared once. The V gene is TRBV2, the J gene TRBJ2-3, with D possibly being TRBD1 (6 bases). CDR3 size: 15 residues. The germline V and J ends were trimmed by 6 bases and 0 bases, with 13 bases remaining between them. CDR1 SNHLY and CDR2 FYNNEI come from the germline V gene. This CDR3 reads CASRLTGISTDTQYF. DNA of the CDR3: TGTGCCAGCAGGCTAACAGGGATAAGCACAGATACGCAGTATTTT.

The rearrangement links TRBV2 to TRBJ2-5; 12 nucleotides line up with TRBD1. Germline assignment: CDR1 SNHLY and CDR2 FYNNEI. V dropped 8 bases and J dropped 5; count of bases not matched to a gene: 3. The CDR3 is made up of 13 amino acids. The DNA of the CDR3 is TGTGCCAGCGGGACAGGGGGCCGGGAGACCCAGTACTTC. Translating it yields CASGTGGRETQYF.

This clone was seen a single time. The chain joins TRBV5-6 to TRBJ2-7, with 7 positions matching TRBD1. With V trimmed by 0 bases and J by 4 bases, 7 bases remained unmatched. Per germline, CDR1 SGHDT and CDR2 YYEEEE. This CDR3 contains 15 residues. CDR3 DNA: TGTGCCAGCAGCTTGGTTGAGACAGGGAGATACGAGCAGTACTTC. Encoded protein: CASSLVETGRYEQYF.

The rearrangement links TRBV5-8 to TRBJ1-5; 12 bases are a match to TRBD1. CDR3 length equals 15 residues. Germline V lookup: CDR1 SGHTS, CDR2 YDEGEE. V trimming: 4 bases; J trimming: 6 bases; junction bases outside the gene matches: 5. The CDR3 loop is CASSRDRGLTQPQHF. As DNA, the CDR3 is TGTGCCAGCAGCCGGGACAGGGGGCTCACTCAGCCCCAGCATTTT.

This chain joins TRBV18 and TRBJ2-3; perhaps D is TRBD1 or TRBD2 (6 bases each). The germline V gene has CDR1 KGHSH and CDR2 LQKENI. The germline V and J ends were trimmed by 3 bases and 1 base, with 14 bases remaining between them. This CDR3 contains 16 residues. CDR3: CASSPKGQRGTDTQYF. The CDR3 DNA reads TGTGCCAGCTCACCTAAAGGACAGCGGGGCACAGATACGCAGTATTTT.

V usage is TRBV2 and J usage is TRBJ2-5, with 13 nucleotides matching TRBD2. The CDR3 runs to 16 residues. In germline, CDR1 is SNHLY, CDR2 FYNNEI. The V segment lost 8 bases and the J segment 5 bases; nucleotides outside the gene matches: 11. As DNA, the CDR3 is TGTGCCAGCTCCGGGACTAGCGGGATCCGATGGGAGACCCAGTACTTC. It is translated as CASSGTSGIRWETQYF.